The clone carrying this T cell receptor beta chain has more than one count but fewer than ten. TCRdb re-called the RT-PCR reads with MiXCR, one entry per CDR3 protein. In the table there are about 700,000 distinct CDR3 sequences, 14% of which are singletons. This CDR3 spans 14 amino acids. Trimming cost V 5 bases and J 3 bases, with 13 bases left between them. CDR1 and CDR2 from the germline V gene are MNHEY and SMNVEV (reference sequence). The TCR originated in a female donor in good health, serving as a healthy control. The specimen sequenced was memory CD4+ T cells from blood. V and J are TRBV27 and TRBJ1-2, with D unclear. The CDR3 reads CASSPNRKDYGYTF. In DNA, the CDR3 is TGTGCCAGCAGTCCGAACCGAAAGGACTATGGCTACACCTTC.